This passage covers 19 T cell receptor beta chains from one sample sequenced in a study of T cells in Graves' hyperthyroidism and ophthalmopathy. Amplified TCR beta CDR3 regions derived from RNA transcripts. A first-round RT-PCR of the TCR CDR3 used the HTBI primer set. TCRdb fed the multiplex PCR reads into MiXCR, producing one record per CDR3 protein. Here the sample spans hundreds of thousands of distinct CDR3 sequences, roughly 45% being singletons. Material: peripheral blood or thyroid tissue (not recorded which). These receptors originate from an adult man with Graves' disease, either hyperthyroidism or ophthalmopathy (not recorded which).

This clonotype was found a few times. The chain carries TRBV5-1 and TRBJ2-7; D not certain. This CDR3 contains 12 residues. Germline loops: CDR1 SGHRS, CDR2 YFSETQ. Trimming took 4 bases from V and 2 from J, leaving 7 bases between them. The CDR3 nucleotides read TGCGCCAGCAGCAACAGTACCTACGAGCAGTACTTC. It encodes CASSNSTYEQYF.

CDR3 protein: CSVEVQGAPTQETQYF. In DNA, the CDR3 is TGCAGCGTTGAAGTGCAGGGGGCCCCAACACAGGAGACCCAGTACTTC. The rearrangement uses TRBV29-1 and TRBJ2-5; TRBD1 aligns across 8 bases. CDR1 and CDR2 (germline): SQVTM, ANQGSEA. V was clipped by 1 base and J by 5 bases; unmatched bases: 12. The CDR3 has 16 residues.

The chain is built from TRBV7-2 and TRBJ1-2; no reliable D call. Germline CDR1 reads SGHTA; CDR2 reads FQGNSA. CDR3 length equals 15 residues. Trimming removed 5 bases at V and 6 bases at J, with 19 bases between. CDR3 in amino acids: CASSQDGRGLDGYTF. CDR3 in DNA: TGTGCCAGCAGCCAAGATGGTCGGGGTCTGGATGGCTACACCTTC.

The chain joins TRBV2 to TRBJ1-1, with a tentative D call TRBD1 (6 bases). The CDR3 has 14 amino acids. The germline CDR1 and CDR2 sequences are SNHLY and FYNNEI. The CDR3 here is CARAGERVNTEAFF. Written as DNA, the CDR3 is TGTGCTAGGGCAGGGGAGAGGGTGAACACTGAAGCTTTCTTT.

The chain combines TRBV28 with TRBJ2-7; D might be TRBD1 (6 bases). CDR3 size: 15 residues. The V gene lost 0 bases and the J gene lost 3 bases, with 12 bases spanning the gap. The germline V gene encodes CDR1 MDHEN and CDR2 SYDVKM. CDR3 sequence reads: CASSLWGDTVYEQYF. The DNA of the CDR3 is TGTGCCAGCAGTTTATGGGGGGACACCGTCTACGAGCAGTACTTC.

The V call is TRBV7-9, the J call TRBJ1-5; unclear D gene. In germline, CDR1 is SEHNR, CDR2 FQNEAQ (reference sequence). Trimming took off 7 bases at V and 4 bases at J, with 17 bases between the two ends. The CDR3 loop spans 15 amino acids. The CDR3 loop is CASNDRRVPNQPQHF. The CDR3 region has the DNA TGTGCCAGCAACGACCGTCGGGTCCCGAATCAGCCCCAGCATTTT.

The CDR3 protein is CASMAGGTEAFF. CDR3 nucleotides: TGTGCCAGTATGGCGGGCGGGACTGAAGCTTTCTTT. J is TRBJ1-1 and V is TRBV19; D not resolved. V was clipped by 7 bases and J by 5 bases, with 11 bases between them. CDR1 and CDR2 from the germline V gene are LNHDA and SQIVND (reference sequence). CDR3 length: 12 amino acids.

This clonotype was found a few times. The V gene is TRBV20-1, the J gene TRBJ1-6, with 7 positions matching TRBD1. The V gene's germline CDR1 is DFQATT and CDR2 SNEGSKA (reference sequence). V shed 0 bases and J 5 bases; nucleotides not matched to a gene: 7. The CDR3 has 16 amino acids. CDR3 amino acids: CSARDPRQGNNSPLHF. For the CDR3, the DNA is TGCAGTGCTAGAGACCCAAGACAGGGTAATAATTCACCCCTCCACTTT.

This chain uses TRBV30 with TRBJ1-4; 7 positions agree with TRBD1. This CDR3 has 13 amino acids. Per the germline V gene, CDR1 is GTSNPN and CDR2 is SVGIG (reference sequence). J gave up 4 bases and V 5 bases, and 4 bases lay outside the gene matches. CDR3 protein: CAWATGDNEKLFF. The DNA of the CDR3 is TGTGCCTGGGCAACAGGGGATAATGAAAAACTGTTTTTT.

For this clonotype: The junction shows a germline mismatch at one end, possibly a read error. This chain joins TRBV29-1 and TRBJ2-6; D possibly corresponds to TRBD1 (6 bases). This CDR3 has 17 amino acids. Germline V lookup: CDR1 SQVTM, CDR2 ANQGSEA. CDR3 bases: TGCAGCGTTGCTACCGGGACATCCCGCTCTGGGGCCGACGTCCTGACTTTC. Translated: CSVATGTSRSGADVLTF. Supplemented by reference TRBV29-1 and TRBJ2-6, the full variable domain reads SAVISQKPSRDICQRGTSLTIQCQVDSQVTMMFWYRQQPGQSLTLIATANQGSEATYESGFVIDKFPISRPNLTFSTLTVSNMSPEDSSIYLCSVATGTSRSGADVLTFGAGSRLTVL.

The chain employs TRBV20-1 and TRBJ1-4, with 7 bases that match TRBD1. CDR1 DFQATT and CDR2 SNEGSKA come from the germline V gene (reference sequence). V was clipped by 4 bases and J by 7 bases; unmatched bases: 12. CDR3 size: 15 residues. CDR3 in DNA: TGCAGTGCTACCCAACCCCGACAGGGTGGTGAAAAACTGTTTTTT. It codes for CSATQPRQGGEKLFF.

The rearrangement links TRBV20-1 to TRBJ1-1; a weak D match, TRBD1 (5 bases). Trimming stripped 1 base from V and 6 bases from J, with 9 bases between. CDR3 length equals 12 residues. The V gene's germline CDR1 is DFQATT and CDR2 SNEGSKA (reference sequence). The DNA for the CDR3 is TGCAGTGCTAGAGTGGGAGGGGCTGAAGCTTTCTTT. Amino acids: CSARVGGAEAFF.

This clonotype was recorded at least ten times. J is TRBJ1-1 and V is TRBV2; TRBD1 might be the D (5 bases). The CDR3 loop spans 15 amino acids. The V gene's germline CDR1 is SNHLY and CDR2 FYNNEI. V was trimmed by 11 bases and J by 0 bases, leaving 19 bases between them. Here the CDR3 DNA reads TGTGCCCGGGCCGCGGATTCAGGGATGAACACTGAAGCTTTCTTT. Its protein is CARAADSGMNTEAFF.

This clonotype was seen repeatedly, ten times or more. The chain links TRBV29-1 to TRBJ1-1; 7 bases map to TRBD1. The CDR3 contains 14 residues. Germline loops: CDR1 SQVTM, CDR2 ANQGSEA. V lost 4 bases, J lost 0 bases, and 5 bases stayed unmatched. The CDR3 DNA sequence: TGCAGCGTTGGGACAGGTGATATGAACACTGAAGCTTTCTTT. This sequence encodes CSVGTGDMNTEAFF.

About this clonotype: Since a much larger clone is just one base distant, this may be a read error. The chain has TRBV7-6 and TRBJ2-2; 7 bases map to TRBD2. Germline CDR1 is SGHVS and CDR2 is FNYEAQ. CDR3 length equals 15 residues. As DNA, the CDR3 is TGTGCCAGCAGCCGCGGAGCAGGGAGGGACGGGGAGCCGTTTTTT. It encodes CASSRGAGRDGEPFF.

In DNA, the CDR3 is TGTGCCAGCAGCTTAAACACAGGGAAGGGGGCCTCGTACGAGCAGTACTTC. Protein sequence: CASSLNTGKGASYEQYF. This chain uses TRBV7-9 with TRBJ2-7, with 7 bases lining up with TRBD1. This CDR3 has 17 residues. CDR1 and CDR2 (germline): SEHNR, FQNEAQ (reference sequence). The junction had 14 bases not matched to a gene; V was cut back by 2 bases and J by 4 bases.

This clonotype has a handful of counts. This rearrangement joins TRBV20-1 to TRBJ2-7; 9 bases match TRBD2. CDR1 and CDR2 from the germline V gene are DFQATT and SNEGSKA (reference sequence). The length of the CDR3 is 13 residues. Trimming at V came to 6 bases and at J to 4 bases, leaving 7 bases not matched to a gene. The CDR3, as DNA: TGCAGTGCCCCCACGCGGGGGGGGTACGAGCAGTACTTC. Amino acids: CSAPTRGGYEQYF.

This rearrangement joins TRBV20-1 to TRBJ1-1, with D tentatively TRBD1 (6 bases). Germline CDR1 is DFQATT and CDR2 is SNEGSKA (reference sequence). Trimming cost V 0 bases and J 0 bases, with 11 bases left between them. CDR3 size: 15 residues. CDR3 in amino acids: CSARDQEGVNTEAFF. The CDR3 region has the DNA TGCAGTGCTAGAGATCAGGAGGGGGTGAACACTGAAGCTTTCTTT.

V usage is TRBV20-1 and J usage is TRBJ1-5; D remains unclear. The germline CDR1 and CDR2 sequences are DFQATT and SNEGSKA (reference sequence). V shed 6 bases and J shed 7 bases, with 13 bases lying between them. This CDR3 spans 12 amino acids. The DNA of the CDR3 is TGCAGTGCATGGGCAGGAGACCAGCCCCAGCATTTT. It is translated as CSAWAGDQPQHF.